This T cell receptor beta chain was sequenced in a study of cytotoxic CD8 clonotypes in ibrutinib-treated CLL. Study results and caveats: In comparison with age-matched healthy donors, baseline clonality was higher and tracked circulating CD8+ T-cell counts.

The V and J ends lost 2 bases and 2 bases respectively, with 12 bases between them. Germline CDR1 is MNHEY and CDR2 is SMNVEV (reference sequence). The CDR3 covers 15 residues. Assay: immunoSEQ multiplex PCR; the TCRdb copy retains only in-frame clones and omits some. The sample has some 93,000 clones, almost 80% seen once. This clone has only one observation. As yet, its antigen is unknown. The receptor was isolated from a human donor with chronic lymphocytic leukemia. This rearrangement joins TRBV27 to TRBJ2-5, with no clear D. This specimen was PBMCs, taken after 12 months of ibrutinib treatment. This chain's CDR3 is CASSLMNSKQETQYF. The CDR3 DNA is TGTGCCAGCAGTTTAATGAACAGCAAACAAGAGACCCAGTACTTC.